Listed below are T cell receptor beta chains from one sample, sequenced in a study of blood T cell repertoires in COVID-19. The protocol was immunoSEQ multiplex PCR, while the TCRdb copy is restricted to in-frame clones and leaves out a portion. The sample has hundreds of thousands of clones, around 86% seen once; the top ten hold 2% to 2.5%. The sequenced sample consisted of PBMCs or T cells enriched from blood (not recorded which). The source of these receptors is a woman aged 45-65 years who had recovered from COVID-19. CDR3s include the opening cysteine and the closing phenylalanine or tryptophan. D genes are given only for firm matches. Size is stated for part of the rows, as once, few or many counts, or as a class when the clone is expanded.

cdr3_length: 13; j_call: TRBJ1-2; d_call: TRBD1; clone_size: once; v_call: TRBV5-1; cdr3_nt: TGCGCCAGCAGCAACAGGGGGGACTATGGCTACACCTTC; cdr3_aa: CASSNRGDYGYTF
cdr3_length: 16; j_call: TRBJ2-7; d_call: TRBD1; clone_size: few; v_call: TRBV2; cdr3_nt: TGTGCCAGCAGTGAAATCCTGGGGACAGGGAAATACGAGCAGTACTTC; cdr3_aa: CASSEILGTGKYEQYF
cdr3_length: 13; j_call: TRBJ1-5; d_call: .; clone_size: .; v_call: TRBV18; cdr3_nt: TGTGCCAGCTCACCATCGGGTAATCAGCCCCAGCATTTT; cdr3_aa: CASSPSGNQPQHF
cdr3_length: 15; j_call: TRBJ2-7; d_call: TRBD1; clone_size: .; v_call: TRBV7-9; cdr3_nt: TGTGCCAGCAGCTTAGTCCGGGACAGGGGCCACGAGCAGTACTTC; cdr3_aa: CASSLVRDRGHEQYF
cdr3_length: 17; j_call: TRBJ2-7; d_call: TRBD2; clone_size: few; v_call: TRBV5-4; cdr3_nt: TGTGCCAGCAGCGGAGAGTCAGGACTAGCCAACCCCTACGAGCAGTACTTC; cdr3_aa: CASSGESGLANPYEQYF
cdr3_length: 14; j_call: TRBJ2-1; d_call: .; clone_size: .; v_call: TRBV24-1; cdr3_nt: TGTGCCACCAGTGACTCAAGAGGGGGTTCTGAGCAGTTCTTC; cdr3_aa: CATSDSRGGSEQFF
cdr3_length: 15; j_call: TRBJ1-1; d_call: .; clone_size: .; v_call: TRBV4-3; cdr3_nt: TGCGCCAGCAGCCGCCTACAGGGTGAGGGCACTGAAGCTTTCTTT; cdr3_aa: CASSRLQGEGTEAFF
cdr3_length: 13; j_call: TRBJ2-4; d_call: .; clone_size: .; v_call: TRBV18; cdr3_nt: TGTGCCAGCTCACCAGCCGGGAAAAACATTCAGTACTTC; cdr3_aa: CASSPAGKNIQYF
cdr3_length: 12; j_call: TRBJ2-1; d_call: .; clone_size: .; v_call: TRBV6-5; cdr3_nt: TGTGCCAGCGGCAGGGTTTACAATGAGCAGTTCTTC; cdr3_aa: CASGRVYNEQFF
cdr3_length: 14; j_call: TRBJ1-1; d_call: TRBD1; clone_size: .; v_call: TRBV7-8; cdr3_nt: TGTGCCAGCAGCTTTGGGACAGGTAGCGCTGAAGCTTTCTTT; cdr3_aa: CASSFGTGSAEAFF
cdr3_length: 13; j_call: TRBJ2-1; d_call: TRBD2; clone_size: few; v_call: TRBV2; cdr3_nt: TGTGCCAGCTTGAGCGGGAGTCCCAATGAGCAGTTCTTC; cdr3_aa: CASLSGSPNEQFF
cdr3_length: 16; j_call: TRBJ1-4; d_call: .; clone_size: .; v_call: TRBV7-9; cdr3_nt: TGTGCCAGCACCCTAAAAGGGGGTTCTAGTAATGAAAAACTGTTTTTT; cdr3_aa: CASTLKGGSSNEKLFF
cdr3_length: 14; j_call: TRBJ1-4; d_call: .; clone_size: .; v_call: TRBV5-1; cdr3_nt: TGCGCCAGCAGCTTGGACAGCTTAAATGAAAAACTGTTTTTT; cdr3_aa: CASSLDSLNEKLFF
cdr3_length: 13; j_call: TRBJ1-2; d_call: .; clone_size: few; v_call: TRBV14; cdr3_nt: TGTGCCAGCAGCACCAACAGAGACTATGGCTACACCTTC; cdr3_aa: CASSTNRDYGYTF
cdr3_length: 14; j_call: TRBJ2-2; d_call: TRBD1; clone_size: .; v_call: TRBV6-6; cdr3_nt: TGTGCCAGCACCGAGGGACAGGAGATCGGGGAGCTGTTTTTT; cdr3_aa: CASTEGQEIGELFF
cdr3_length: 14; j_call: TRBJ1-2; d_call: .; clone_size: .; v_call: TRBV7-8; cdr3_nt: TGTGCCAGCAGCTTAGTCGACAGCTACTATGGCTACACCTTC; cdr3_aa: CASSLVDSYYGYTF
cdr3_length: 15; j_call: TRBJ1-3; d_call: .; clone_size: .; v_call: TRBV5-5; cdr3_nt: TGTGCCAGCAGCTTGCGAGTAGTGACTGGAAACACCATATATTTT; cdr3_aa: CASSLRVVTGNTIYF
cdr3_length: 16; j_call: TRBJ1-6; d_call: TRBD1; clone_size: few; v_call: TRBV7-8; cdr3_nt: TGTGCCAGCAGCACACAGGGGGTCTCCTATAATTCACCCCTCCACTTT; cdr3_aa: CASSTQGVSYNSPLHF
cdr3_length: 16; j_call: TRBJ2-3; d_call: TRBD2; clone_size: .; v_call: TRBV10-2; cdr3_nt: TGCGCCAGCAGTGAAAAGAGGCGGGGGGGCTCAGATACGCAGTATTTT; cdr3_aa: CASSEKRRGGSDTQYF
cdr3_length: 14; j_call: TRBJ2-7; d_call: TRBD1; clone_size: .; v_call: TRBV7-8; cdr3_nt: TGTGCCAGCAGCTTACCAGACAGGGCCCACGAGCAGTACTTC; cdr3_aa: CASSLPDRAHEQYF
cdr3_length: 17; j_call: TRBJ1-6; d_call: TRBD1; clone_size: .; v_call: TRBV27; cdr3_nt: TGTGCCAGCAGTTTTAGGCTCTGGGACAGGCAAAATTCACCCCTCCACTTT; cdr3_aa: CASSFRLWDRQNSPLHF
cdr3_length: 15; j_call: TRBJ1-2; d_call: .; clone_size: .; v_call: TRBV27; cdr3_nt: TGTGCCAGCAGTTTATCGGGGGCCCTGGGCTATGGCTACACCTTC; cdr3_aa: CASSLSGALGYGYTF
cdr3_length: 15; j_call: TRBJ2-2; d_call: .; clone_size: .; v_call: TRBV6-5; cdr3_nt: TGTGCCAGCAGTCGGTTCCCCGACAGCACCGGGGAGCTGTTTTTT; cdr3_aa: CASSRFPDSTGELFF
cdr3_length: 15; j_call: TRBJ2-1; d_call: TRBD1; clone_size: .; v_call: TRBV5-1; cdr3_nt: TGCGCCAGCAGCTATGGACAGGGCTCCTACAATGAGCAGTTCTTC; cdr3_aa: CASSYGQGSYNEQFF
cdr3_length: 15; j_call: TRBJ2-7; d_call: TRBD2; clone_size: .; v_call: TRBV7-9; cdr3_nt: TGTGCCAGCAGCCCCGGGGGACTAGCGGGCTACGAGCAGTACTTC; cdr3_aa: CASSPGGLAGYEQYF
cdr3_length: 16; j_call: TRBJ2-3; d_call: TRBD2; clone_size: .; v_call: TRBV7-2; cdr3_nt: TGTGCCAGCAGCTTAGGGGGACTAGCGGCCACAGATACGCAGTATTTT; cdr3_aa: CASSLGGLAATDTQYF
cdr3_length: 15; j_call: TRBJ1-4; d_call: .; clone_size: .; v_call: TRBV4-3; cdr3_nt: TGCGCCAGCAGCGCGTTCAGGACACAGAATGAAAAACTGTTTTTT; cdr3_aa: CASSAFRTQNEKLFF
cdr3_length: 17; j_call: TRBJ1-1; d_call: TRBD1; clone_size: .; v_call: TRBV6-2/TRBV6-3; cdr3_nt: TGTGCCAGCAGTTACCCATCCGACAGGGACGTAAACACTGAAGCTTTCTTT; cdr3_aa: CASSYPSDRDVNTEAFF
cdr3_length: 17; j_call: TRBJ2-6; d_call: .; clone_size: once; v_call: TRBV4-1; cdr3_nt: TGCGCCAGCAGCCAAGGTAGCACGGCGGCTGGGGCCAACGTCCTGACTTTC; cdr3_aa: CASSQGSTAAGANVLTF
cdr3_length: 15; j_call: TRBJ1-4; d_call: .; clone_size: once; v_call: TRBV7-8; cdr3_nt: TGTGCCAGCAGCTTAGTGGGGGGGTTTGTTGAAAAACTGTTTTTT; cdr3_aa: CASSLVGGFVEKLFF
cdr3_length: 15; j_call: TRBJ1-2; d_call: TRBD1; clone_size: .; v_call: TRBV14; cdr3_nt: TGTGCCAGCAGCGGAAACAGGGGGCCTAACTATGGCTACACCTTC; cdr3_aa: CASSGNRGPNYGYTF
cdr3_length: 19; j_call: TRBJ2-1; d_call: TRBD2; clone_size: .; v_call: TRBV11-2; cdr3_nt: TGTGCCAGCAGCACCCGGTCCCGCGGCGGGGGGGCTGCCTACAATGAGCAGTTCTTC; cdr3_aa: CASSTRSRGGGAAYNEQFF
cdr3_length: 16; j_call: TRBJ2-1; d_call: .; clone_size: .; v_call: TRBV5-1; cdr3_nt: TGCGCCAGCAGCTTACGGGAACTAACACCGTACAATGAGCAGTTCTTC; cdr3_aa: CASSLRELTPYNEQFF
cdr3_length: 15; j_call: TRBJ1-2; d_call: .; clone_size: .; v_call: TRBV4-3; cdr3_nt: TGCGCCAGCAGCCAAGACACGGGTACCTTAGAGGGCTACACCTTC; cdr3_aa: CASSQDTGTLEGYTF
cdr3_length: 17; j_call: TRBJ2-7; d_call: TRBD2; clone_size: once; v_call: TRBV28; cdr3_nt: TGTGCCAGCAGTTTGGGTGGGGCGGGAGCCTTTTCCTACGAGCAGTACTTC; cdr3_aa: CASSLGGAGAFSYEQYF
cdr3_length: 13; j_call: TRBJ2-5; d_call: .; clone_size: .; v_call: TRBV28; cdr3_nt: TGTGCCAGCAGTTTAAGGCGGGGAGAGACCCAGTACTTC; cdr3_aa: CASSLRRGETQYF
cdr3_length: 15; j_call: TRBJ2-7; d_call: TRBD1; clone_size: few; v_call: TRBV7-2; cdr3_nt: TGTGCCAGCAGCTTGGCCGGGACAGGGGGCTACGAGCAGTACTTC; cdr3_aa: CASSLAGTGGYEQYF
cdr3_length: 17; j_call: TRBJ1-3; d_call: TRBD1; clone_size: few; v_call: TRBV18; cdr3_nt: TGTGCCAGCTCACGATCGACAGGGCACCTCTCTGGAAACACCATATATTTT; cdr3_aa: CASSRSTGHLSGNTIYF
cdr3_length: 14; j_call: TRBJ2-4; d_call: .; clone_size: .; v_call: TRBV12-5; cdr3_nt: TGTGCTAGTGGTTTGGGGGTGGATAGAGGCATTCAGTACTTC; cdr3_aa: CASGLGVDRGIQYF
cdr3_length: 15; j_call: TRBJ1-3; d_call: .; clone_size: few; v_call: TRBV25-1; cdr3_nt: TGTGCCAGCACCCCCGGAGGCTACTCTGGAAACACCATATATTTT; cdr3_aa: CASTPGGYSGNTIYF
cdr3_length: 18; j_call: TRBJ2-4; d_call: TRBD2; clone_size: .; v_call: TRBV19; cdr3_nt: TGTGCCAGTAGTAAAACCGGGACTAGCGGGGTAGGCAAAAACATTCAGTACTTC; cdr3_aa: CASSKTGTSGVGKNIQYF
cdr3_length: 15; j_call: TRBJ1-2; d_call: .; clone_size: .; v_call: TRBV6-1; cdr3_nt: TGTGCCAGCAGTGAAGGTATTGGAGCTAACTATGGCTACACCTTC; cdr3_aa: CASSEGIGANYGYTF
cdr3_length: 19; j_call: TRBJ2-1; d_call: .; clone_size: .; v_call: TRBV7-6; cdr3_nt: TGTGCCAGCAGCTCCAACGGAGGTATCTCGGGGAGCTCCTACAATGAGCAGTTCTTC; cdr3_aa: CASSSNGGISGSSYNEQFF
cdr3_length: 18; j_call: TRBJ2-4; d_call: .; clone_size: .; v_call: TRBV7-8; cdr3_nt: TGTGCCAGCAGCTTAGGTCAGGGGCCCAGGCTAATGAAAAACATTCAGTACTTC; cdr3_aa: CASSLGQGPRLMKNIQYF
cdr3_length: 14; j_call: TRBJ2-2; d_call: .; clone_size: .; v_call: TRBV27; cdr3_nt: TGTGCCAGCACCAACCTCCGTCTAGCCGGGGAGCTGTTTTTT; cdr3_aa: CASTNLRLAGELFF
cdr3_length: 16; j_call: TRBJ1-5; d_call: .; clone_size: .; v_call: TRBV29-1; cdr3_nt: TGCAGCGTTGTTGTTGGGTCGACAGATAGCAATCAGCCCCAGCATTTT; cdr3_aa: CSVVVGSTDSNQPQHF